A single TCR beta chain is shown here with its context. The CDR3 has 15 residues. V lost 5 bases, J lost 4 bases, and 17 bases lay in between. The V gene's germline CDR1 is MNHEY and CDR2 SMNVEV (reference sequence). Sample-barcoded 5' priming and a J-beta primer mix drove a second PCR of roughly 6 to 12 cycles. TCRdb passed the 5' RACE reads through MiXCR, listing each CDR3 protein once. The table shows hundreds of thousands of distinct CDR3 sequences, with around three fifths occurring only once. The data belong to a study of blood T cells in healthy people across ages. The sequence was collected from a man between 60 and 75 years old in good health. Input material: blood. The chain joins TRBV27 to TRBJ1-1; D is unclear. CDR3 sequence: CASSPKDLLSTEAFF. CDR3 sequence (DNA): TGTGCCAGCAGTCCCAAGGACCTACTGAGCACTGAAGCTTTCTTT.